The present T cell receptor beta chain was sequenced within a study of T cells in Graves' hyperthyroidism and ophthalmopathy. Findings and caveats of the study: Most thyroid-expanded clonotypes above 0.001 were also found in blood.

The germline V gene has CDR1 KGHDR and CDR2 SFDVKD. The CDR3 length is 13 residues. V gave up 4 bases and J gave up 14 bases; unmatched junction bases: 7. There were TCR beta CDR3 regions amplified from RNA transcripts. In the first-round RT-PCR of the TCR CDR3, the HTBI primer set was used. TCRdb ran MiXCR on the multiplex PCR reads and lists one entry per CDR3 protein. Of around 660,000 distinct CDR3 sequences listed, just under 45% are singletons. This clonotype was found many times. What it binds is unknown. This clonotype was sampled from an adult man with Graves' disease, either hyperthyroidism or ophthalmopathy (not recorded which). The chain employs TRBV24-1 and TRBJ1-4, with 9 bases aligning to TRBD1. The specimen was peripheral blood or thyroid tissue (not recorded which). The CDR3 sequence: CATSDLPGQGLFF. DNA of the CDR3: TGTGCCACCAGTGACTTGCCGGGACAGGGCCTGTTTTTT.